This TCR beta chain came from a study of blood T cell repertoires in COVID-19. Whole-study context: COVID-19 samples, acute and convalescent, were from the United States, Italy and Spain.

Original methodology: Amplification from reference gene primers served as the basis for estimated nucleated cell counts. Here immunoSEQ multiplex PCR was the method, and the copy in TCRdb shows in-frame clones only, minus some. V and J calls and clone size are as listed in that table; D and trimming were resolved from the DNA. The sample includes fewer than 100,000 clones, 75% to 85% of them seen just once. CDR1 and CDR2 (germline): KGHSH, LQKENI. Trimming removed 1 base from V and 4 bases from J, with 10 bases in between. The CDR3 runs 15 residues. The TCR was taken from a man in his 70s with acute or convalescent COVID-19. The V gene is TRBV18, the J gene TRBJ1-4; D not resolved. Material for sequencing was peripheral blood. The CDR3 spells CASSPLGSDNEKLFF. The CDR3 DNA sequence: TGTGCCAGCTCACCACTAGGCAGCGATAATGAAAAACTGTTTTTT.